Listed here is a single T cell receptor (beta chain). Its antigen is not known. Assay: immunoSEQ multiplex PCR; the TCRdb copy retains only in-frame clones and omits some. The sample lists about 130,000 clones; 70% to 90% were seen once. The data were taken from a study of identifying expanded T cells in peripheral blood. Broader study findings: Two-week clone count variance significantly increased as total template count grew.

Deletions cut 2 bases from V and 2 bases from J, with 10 bases between. CDR3 length: 14 residues. The germline V gene has CDR1 SGHRS and CDR2 YFSETQ. Healthy donors had no documented immune events, such as infections, while sampled. What was sequenced was blood. The chain uses TRBV5-1 and TRBJ2-5; possible D gene TRBD2, 5 bases. The TCR comes from a person aged 18-70 years in good health. CDR3 nucleotides: TGCGCCAGCAGCTTCGGGAACTATCAAGAGACCCAGTACTTC. This sequence encodes CASSFGNYQETQYF. Full variable domain (remainder filled in from reference TRBV5-1 and TRBJ2-5): KAGVTQTPRYLIKTRGQQVTLSCSPISGHRSVSWYQQTPGQGLQFLFEYFSETQRNKGNFPGRFSGRQFSNSRSEMNVSTLELGDSALYLCASSFGNYQETQYFGPGTRLLVL.